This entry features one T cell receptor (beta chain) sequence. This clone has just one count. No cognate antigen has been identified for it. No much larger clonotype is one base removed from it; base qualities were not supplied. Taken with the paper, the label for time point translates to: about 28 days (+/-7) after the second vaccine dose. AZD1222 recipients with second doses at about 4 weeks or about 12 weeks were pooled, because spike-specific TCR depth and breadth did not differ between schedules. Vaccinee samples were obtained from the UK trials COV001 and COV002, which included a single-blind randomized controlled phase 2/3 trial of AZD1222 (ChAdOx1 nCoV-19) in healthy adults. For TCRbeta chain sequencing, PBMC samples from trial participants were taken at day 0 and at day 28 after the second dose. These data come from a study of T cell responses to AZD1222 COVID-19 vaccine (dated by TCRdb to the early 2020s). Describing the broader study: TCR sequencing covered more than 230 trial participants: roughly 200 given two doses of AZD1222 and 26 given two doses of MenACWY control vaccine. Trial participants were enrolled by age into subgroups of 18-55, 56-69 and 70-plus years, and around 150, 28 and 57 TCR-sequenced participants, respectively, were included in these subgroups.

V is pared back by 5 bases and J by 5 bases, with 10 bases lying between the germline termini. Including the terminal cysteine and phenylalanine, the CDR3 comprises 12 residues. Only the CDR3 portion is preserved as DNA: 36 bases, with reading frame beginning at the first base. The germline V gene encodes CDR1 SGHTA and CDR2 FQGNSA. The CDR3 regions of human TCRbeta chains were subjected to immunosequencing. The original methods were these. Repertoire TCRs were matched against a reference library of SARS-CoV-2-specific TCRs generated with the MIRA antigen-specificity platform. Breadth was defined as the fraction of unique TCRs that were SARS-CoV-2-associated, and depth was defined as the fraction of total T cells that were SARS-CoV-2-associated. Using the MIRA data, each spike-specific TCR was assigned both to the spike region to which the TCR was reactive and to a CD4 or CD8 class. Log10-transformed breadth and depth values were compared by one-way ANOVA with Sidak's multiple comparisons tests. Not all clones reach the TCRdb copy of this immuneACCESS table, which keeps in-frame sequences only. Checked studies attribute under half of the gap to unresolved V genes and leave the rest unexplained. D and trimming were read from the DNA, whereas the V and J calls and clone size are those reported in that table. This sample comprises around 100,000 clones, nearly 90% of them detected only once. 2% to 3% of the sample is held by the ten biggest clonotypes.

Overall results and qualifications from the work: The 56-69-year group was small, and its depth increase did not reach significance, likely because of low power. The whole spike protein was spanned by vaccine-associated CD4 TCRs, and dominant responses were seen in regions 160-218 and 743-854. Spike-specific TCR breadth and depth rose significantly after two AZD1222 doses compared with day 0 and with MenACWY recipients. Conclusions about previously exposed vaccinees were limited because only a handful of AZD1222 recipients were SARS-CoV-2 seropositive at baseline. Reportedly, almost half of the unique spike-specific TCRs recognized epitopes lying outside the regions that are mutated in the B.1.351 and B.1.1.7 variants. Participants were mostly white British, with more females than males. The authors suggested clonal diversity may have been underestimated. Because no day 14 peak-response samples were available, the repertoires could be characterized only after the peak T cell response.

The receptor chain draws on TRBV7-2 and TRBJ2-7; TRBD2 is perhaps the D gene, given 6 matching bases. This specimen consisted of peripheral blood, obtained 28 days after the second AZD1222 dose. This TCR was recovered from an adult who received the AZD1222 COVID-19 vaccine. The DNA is TGTGCCAGCAGCCCGACTAGGGACGAGCAGTACTTC. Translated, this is CASSPTRDEQYF.